What follows are 30 T cell receptor beta chains derived from one specimen sequenced in a study of technical replicates of blood from a handful of donors (dated 2017 in TCRdb). The library relied on the immunoSEQ multiplex PCR assay. Here the immuneACCESS table is served through TCRdb, limited to in-frame sequences with V and J called. Missing clones are a known gap in these copies; in checked studies unresolved V genes cover under half, and the rest lacks a known reason. This sample has 68,000 or so clones in its table, and around 97% of those were observed once. The top ten clonotypes cover more than 0.25% of the sample. Input material: T cells isolated from PBMCs. The receptors here all came from a human donor in good health.

The V gene is TRBV11-2, the J gene TRBJ2-1; TRBD2 agrees at 14 bases. The ends lost 5 bases at V and 15 bases at J; junction bases unmatched: 15. The CDR3 has 16 residues. Germline-derived CDR1 and CDR2 are SGHAT and FQNNGV. CDR3 bases: TGTGCCAGCAGCCAACCGGGACTAGCGGGAGAGAAGGGTGGGTTCTTC. It is translated as CASSQPGLAGEKGGFF.

This clone was recorded once. For the CDR3, the DNA is TGTGCCAGCAGCTTAGGAGCAGCGAGGAGCTCCTACGAGCAGTACTTC. Its translation is CASSLGAARSSYEQYF. J is TRBJ2-7 and V is TRBV7-2; unclear D gene. The CDR3 is 16 residues long. Germline V gene data show CDR1 as SGHTA and CDR2 as FQGNSA. Trimming stripped 1 base from V and 0 bases from J, with 13 bases between.

The chain couples TRBV4-3 to TRBJ2-5; 7 nucleotides line up with TRBD1. CDR3 length equals 16 residues. Germline CDR1 reads LGHNA; CDR2 reads YSLEER. V was clipped by 1 base and J by 1 base; unmatched bases: 6. As DNA, the CDR3 is TGCGCCAGCAGCCAAGCCGGGACAGTACCCCAAGAGACCCAGTACTTC. Residues: CASSQAGTVPQETQYF.

The chain joins TRBV11-2 to TRBJ2-3, with 12 bases matching TRBD2. V lost 5 bases, J lost 4 bases, and 7 bases stayed unmatched. Per the germline V gene, CDR1 is SGHAT and CDR2 is FQNNGV. This CDR3 is 16 amino acids long. The CDR3 protein is CASSLRTSGNPDTQYF. The CDR3 DNA reads TGTGCCAGCAGCCTCCGGACTAGCGGGAACCCAGATACGCAGTATTTT. The full variable domain, rest sourced from reference TRBV11-2 and TRBJ2-3, is EAGVAQSPRYKIIEKRQSVAFWCNPISGHATLYWYQQILGQGPKLLIQFQNNGVVDDSQLPKDRFSAERLKGVDSTLKIQPAKLEDSAVYLCASSLRTSGNPDTQYFGPGTRLTVL.

This chain connects TRBV5-4 to TRBJ1-1; no clear D. CDR1 SGHNT and CDR2 YYREEE come from the germline V gene (reference sequence). Trimming pared 4 bases from V and 6 bases from J, leaving 16 bases between. CDR3 length: 14 amino acids. The DNA for the CDR3 is TGTGCCAGCAGCCTTGAGGGCAGGAGAGCTGAAGCTTTCTTT. The encoded protein is CASSLEGRRAEAFF.

The chain is built from TRBV11-3 and TRBJ1-3, with D maybe TRBD1 (5 bases). The V and J ends lost 5 bases and 4 bases respectively, with 15 bases between them. From germline, CDR1 is SGHNT and CDR2 YENEEA. The CDR3 contains 15 residues. The CDR3 nucleotides are TGTGCCAGCAGCGCCCAAGTGGGGCAGGGAAACACCATATATTTT. Translated: CASSAQVGQGNTIYF. The whole variable domain, filled in from reference TRBV11-3 and TRBJ1-3, reads EAGVVQSPRYKIIEKKQPVAFWCNPISGHNTLYWYLQNLGQGPELLIRYENEEAVDDSQLPKDRFSAERLKGVDSTLKIQPAELGDSAVYLCASSAQVGQGNTIYFGEGSWLTVV.

The chain has TRBV19 and TRBJ1-2; no clear D. Germline V gene data show CDR1 as LNHDA and CDR2 as SQIVND (reference sequence). V was pared by 1 base and J by 3 bases, with 12 bases between. The CDR3 runs 15 residues. The CDR3 is CASSIALDNHYGYTF. CDR3 in DNA: TGTGCCAGTAGTATAGCACTTGACAACCACTATGGCTACACCTTC.

Concerning this clone itself: In the same sample, other DNA sequences code for this CDR3. The chain carries TRBV19 and TRBJ1-1; D might be TRBD1 (6 bases). This CDR3 has 13 amino acids. V lost 4 bases and J 1 base, leaving 7 bases between the germline ends. In germline, CDR1 is LNHDA, CDR2 SQIVND (reference sequence). Here the CDR3 reads CASSRTENTEAFF. In DNA, the CDR3 is TGTGCCAGTAGTAGGACAGAGAACACTGAAGCTTTCTTT.

The V and J genes are TRBV27 and TRBJ2-7; D not resolved. CDR1 is MNHEY and CDR2 is SMNVEV in the germline V gene (reference sequence). V dropped 3 bases and J dropped 2 bases, with 8 bases sitting between them. The CDR3 covers 13 residues. The CDR3 DNA sequence: TGTGCCAGCAGTTTCACAGCACCCTACGAGCAGTACTTC. This encodes CASSFTAPYEQYF.

The V gene is TRBV28, the J gene TRBJ2-2; D unresolved. The CDR3 spans 12 residues. V lost 8 bases and J lost 6, with 10 bases in between. Looked up from germline, CDR1 is MDHEN and CDR2 is SYDVKM. Here the CDR3 DNA reads TGTGCCAGCCTTTCGGTCCCCGGGGAGCTGTTTTTT. Amino acids: CASLSVPGELFF.

This clone was observed once. The chain joins TRBV10-1 to TRBJ2-3; D is uncertain. Trimming stripped 4 bases from V and 4 bases from J, with 3 bases between. There are 11 residues in the CDR3. CDR1 and CDR2 (germline): WNHNN, SYGVQD (reference sequence). The CDR3 spells CASSAADTQYF. In nucleotides, the CDR3 is TGCGCCAGCAGTGCCGCAGATACGCAGTATTTT.

The rearrangement joins TRBV19 to TRBJ2-7; maybe TRBD1 (6 bases). The CDR3 is 16 amino acids. The ends were cut back, 4 bases at V and 3 bases at J, with 19 bases in the middle. Germline V lookup: CDR1 LNHDA, CDR2 SQIVND (reference sequence). The CDR3: CASSNPGGGLDYEQYF. CDR3 nucleotide sequence: TGTGCCAGTAGTAACCCTGGGGGCGGGCTAGACTACGAGCAGTACTTC.

This chain uses TRBV5-1 with TRBJ1-3; perhaps TRBD1 as D (6 bases). Germline V gene data show CDR1 as SGHRS and CDR2 as YFSETQ. This CDR3 is 15 amino acids long. V was shortened by 0 bases and J by 4 bases, with 11 bases between the two germline ends. The chain's CDR3 is CASSLGQVIGNTIYF. The CDR3 nucleotides read TGCGCCAGCAGCTTGGGACAGGTCATCGGAAACACCATATATTTT.

This clone came up once. The CDR3 DNA reads as TGTGCCAGCAGCTTAGGACAGGGGACCTACAATGAGCAGTTCTTC. The encoded protein is CASSLGQGTYNEQFF. The V gene is TRBV7-3, the J gene TRBJ2-1, with TRBD1 matching 9 bases. The germline CDR1 and CDR2 sequences are SGHTA and FQGTGA. CDR3 length: 15 residues. After removal of 2 bases from V and 2 bases from J, the junction contained 1 base not matched to a gene.

This rearrangement joins TRBV30 to TRBJ2-1, with D perhaps TRBD2 (5 bases). Trimming removed 6 bases from V and 10 bases from J, with 16 bases in between. Germline V gene sequence: CDR1 GTSNPN, CDR2 SVGIG (reference sequence). This CDR3 is built from 12 residues. The CDR3 sequence: CACPGLSGEQFF. CDR3 DNA sequence: TGTGCCTGTCCAGGACTTTCCGGCGAGCAGTTCTTC.

CDR3 sequence reads: CASSHPDGTYEQYF. CDR3 bases: TGTGCCAGCAGCCACCCGGACGGGACCTACGAGCAGTACTTC. V is TRBV5-6 and J is TRBJ2-7; possible D gene TRBD2, 5 bases. V was pared by 4 bases and J by 2 bases, with 13 bases between. The CDR3 consists of 14 residues. Germline loops: CDR1 SGHDT, CDR2 YYEEEE.

By its share, this clone is medium-sized (0.01 to 0.1%). Other DNA variants within this sample encode the same CDR3. The chain carries TRBV6-5 and TRBJ2-4, with 8 bases lining up with TRBD1. V dropped 2 bases and J dropped 6; count of bases not matched to a gene: 0. The length of the CDR3 is 13 residues. Per germline, CDR1 MNHEY and CDR2 SVGAGI. The CDR3 sequence is CASSYDRGNIQYF. The CDR3 coding sequence is TGTGCCAGCAGTTACGACAGGGGAAACATTCAGTACTTC.

This chain uses TRBV10-3 with TRBJ2-5, with TRBD2 matching over 12 bases. The CDR3 totals 15 residues. Germline V CDR1 and CDR2: ENHRY, SYGVKD. V was clipped by 3 bases and J by 4 bases; unmatched bases: 3. The CDR3 nucleotides are TGTGCCATCAGTGAAACACTAGCGGGAGGAGAGACCCAGTACTTC. Translated: CAISETLAGGETQYF.

This chain links TRBV2 with TRBJ2-7, with D maybe TRBD1 (7 bases). CDR3 length equals 15 residues. In germline, CDR1 is SNHLY, CDR2 FYNNEI. V lost 4 bases and J lost 0, with 13 bases in between. The CDR3 region is CASSGGRDSSYEQYF. CDR3 DNA: TGTGCCAGCAGTGGGGGGCGGGACAGCTCCTACGAGCAGTACTTC.

This clone occurred once. The J gene is TRBJ1-5, the V gene TRBV7-8; D might be TRBD1 (5 bases). Trimming shortened V by 3 bases and J by 3 bases, and 18 bases separated the two germline ends. There are 17 residues in the CDR3. The V gene's germline CDR1 is SGHVS and CDR2 FQNEAQ. The CDR3 spells CASSFFSYSGINQPQHF. CDR3 nucleotides: TGTGCCAGCAGCTTTTTTTCATATTCAGGGATCAATCAGCCCCAGCATTTT.

V usage is TRBV28 and J usage is TRBJ1-2; 7 bases line up with TRBD1. Germline V gene data show CDR1 as MDHEN and CDR2 as SYDVKM. The CDR3 sequence is 14 residues long. Trimming removed 7 bases from V and 7 bases from J; junction bases left unmatched: 12. The CDR3 DNA reads TGTGCCAGCAACCCCAGGGGGAGGTACAGTGGCTACACCTTC. This sequence encodes CASNPRGRYSGYTF.

The chain recombines TRBV2 with TRBJ2-5, with D possibly matching TRBD1 (5 bases). This CDR3 is 14 amino acids long. Per the germline V gene, CDR1 is SNHLY and CDR2 is FYNNEI. Trimming took off 11 bases at V and 2 bases at J, with 18 bases between the two ends. The CDR3: CADSNPRSQETQYF. CDR3 in DNA: TGTGCCGACAGCAATCCCAGGAGTCAAGAGACCCAGTACTTC.

This chain joins TRBV10-3 and TRBJ2-3; 9 nucleotides match TRBD2. The CDR3 totals 16 residues. The trim removed 7 bases at V and 2 bases at J, leaving 10 bases unmatched. Germline CDR1 ENHRY, CDR2 SYGVKD. The CDR3 DNA follows: TGTGCCATCACCGAGGGTGTAGCGGGAGTCACAGATACGCAGTATTTT. Residues: CAITEGVAGVTDTQYF.

The CDR3 region has the DNA TGTGCCAGCAGCTTAGCCAGGGCGGTGAGGGAAAAACTGTTTTTT. It is translated as CASSLARAVREKLFF. The chain links TRBV7-2 to TRBJ1-4, with D maybe TRBD1 (5 bases). The germline V gene encodes CDR1 SGHTA and CDR2 FQGNSA. V was cut by 0 bases and J by 8 bases, with 13 bases left in between. The CDR3 totals 15 residues.

The V call is TRBV7-6, the J call TRBJ1-2; TRBD1 is a possible D gene (5 bases). The V gene lost 5 bases and the J gene lost 2 bases, with 15 bases spanning the gap. CDR1 is SGHVS and CDR2 is FNYEAQ in the germline V gene. The CDR3 contains 15 residues. The CDR3 nucleotides read TGTGCCAGCAGCGTGGGACGCGGGGGGAACTATGGCTACACCTTC. It translates to CASSVGRGGNYGYTF.

The J gene is TRBJ2-7, the V gene TRBV7-9; D is uncertain. This CDR3 is 12 amino acids long. Germline V gives CDR1 SEHNR, CDR2 FQNEAQ (reference sequence). Deletions cut 3 bases from V and 2 bases from J, with 5 bases between. CDR3 amino acids: CASSFSPYEQYF. CDR3 bases: TGTGCCAGCAGCTTCTCCCCCTACGAGCAGTACTTC.

The rearrangement links TRBV7-6 to TRBJ2-7, with 7 bases matching TRBD1. Germline CDR1 is SGHVS and CDR2 is FNYEAQ. Unmatched junction bases numbered 7, after V lost 4 bases and J lost 4 bases. The CDR3 has 14 residues. CDR3 residues: CASSSRGQPYEQYF. The CDR3 coding sequence is TGTGCCAGCAGCTCCCGGGGACAGCCTTACGAGCAGTACTTC.

The J gene is TRBJ2-5, the V gene TRBV7-9; D is undetermined. CDR3 length equals 15 residues. V was cut by 4 bases and J by 1 base, with 13 bases left in between. CDR1 and CDR2 from the germline V gene are SEHNR and FQNEAQ (reference sequence). CDR3 nucleotides: TGTGCCAGCAGCTATCCCCACTATTCCCAAGAGACCCAGTACTTC. This gives the protein CASSYPHYSQETQYF. Using reference TRBV7-9 and TRBJ2-5 for the parts outside the CDR3, the full variable domain is DTGVSQNPRHKITKRGQNVTFRCDPISEHNRLYWYRQTLGQGPEFLTYFQNEAQLEKSRLLSDRFSAERPKGSFSTLEIQRTEQGDSAMYLCASSYPHYSQETQYFGPGTRLLVL.

The chain carries TRBV5-1 and TRBJ2-5; D might be TRBD2 (6 bases). Looked up from germline, CDR1 is SGHRS and CDR2 is YFSETQ. The V end lost 1 base, the J end lost 5 bases, and 12 bases lay between the germline ends. The CDR3 covers 14 residues. The DNA for the CDR3 is TGCGCCAGCAGCTTGTACGGAGGGAGCGAGACCCAGTACTTC. Translated, it gives CASSLYGGSETQYF.

This chain links TRBV9 with TRBJ2-1; the D gene is possibly TRBD1 (5 bases). The CDR3 loop spans 13 amino acids. V lost 2 bases and J 8 bases, leaving 11 bases between the germline ends. CDR1 is SGDLS, CDR2 YYNGEE, per germline. The CDR3, as DNA: TGTGCCAGCAGCGTCGACGAAGGGGATGAGCAGTTCTTC. Encoded protein: CASSVDEGDEQFF.